This TCR beta chain was documented in a study of blood T cell repertoires in COVID-19. Across the study: Material from acute and convalescent COVID-19 was sourced from the United States, Italy and Spain. PBMCs, B-cell-depleted T cells, or T cells provided the cDNA or gDNA that made up the material.

Trimming stripped 0 bases from V and 13 bases from J, with 12 bases between. Per germline, CDR1 SNHLY and CDR2 FYNNEI. CDR3 length: 13 amino acids. Per the study methods: Amplified reference gene primers provided the basis for estimating nucleated cell counts. This table comes from immunoSEQ multiplex PCR, and its TCRdb copy is limited to in-frame clones, with some not included. D and trimming come from the DNA, and the V and J calls and clone size come from that table. The sample holds around 120,000 clones, just over 70% seen once. This rearrangement joins TRBV2 to TRBJ1-4; D might be TRBD1 (5 bases). Sequencing used peripheral blood. This clonotype was sampled from a human donor with acute or convalescent COVID-19. The donor label of this sample is uncertain. The CDR3 loop is CASSEAFRARLFF. The CDR3 DNA is TGTGCCAGCAGTGAAGCGTTCAGGGCACGACTGTTTTTT.